These T cell receptor beta chains were read from a single sample in a study of PD-1 blockade in classical Hodgkin lymphoma. Clones were read by immunoSEQ multiplex PCR, and TCRdb kept only the in-frame ones, dropping some. The data show about 28,000 clones, 91% seen once. The specimen was peripheral blood mononuclear cells (PBMCs). These receptors were taken from a human donor with classical Hodgkin lymphoma. Both conserved end residues are part of each CDR3. D genes are given only for firm matches. Size tells how often a clone was seen (once, few, many) or the class of an expanded clone, and some rows leave it out.

j_call clone_size v_call d_call cdr3_aa cdr3_nt
TRBJ2-6 once TRBV29-1 . CSVAFSGANVLTF TGCAGCGTTGCATTTTCTGGGGCCAACGTCCTGACTTTC
TRBJ1-2 . TRBV6-5 . CASSGSYGYTF TGTGCCAGCAGCGGGAGCTATGGCTACACCTTC
TRBJ2-3 . TRBV18 . CASSKTDTDTQYF TGTGCCAGCTCAAAAACGGACACAGATACGCAGTATTTT
TRBJ2-1 . TRBV11-2 . CASSFVGRRDNEQFF TGTGCCAGCAGCTTCGTTGGCCGGCGGGACAATGAGCAGTTCTTC
TRBJ2-1 . TRBV7-6 . CASSPAPTSEQFF TGTGCCAGCAGCCCAGCGCCCACTAGTGAGCAGTTCTTC
TRBJ2-7 . TRBV13 . CASSLTGEQYF TGTGCCAGCAGCCTGACGGGCGAGCAGTACTTC
TRBJ1-6 . TRBV14 TRBD1 CASSTGTAFNSPLHF TGTGCCAGCAGCACAGGGACAGCATTCAATTCACCCCTCCACTTT
TRBJ2-1 . TRBV5-1 TRBD2 CASSLGLAATNEQFF TGCGCCAGCAGCTTGGGACTAGCGGCAACAAATGAGCAGTTCTTC
TRBJ2-3 . TRBV5-1 . CASSSIGTTTFDTQYF TGCGCCAGCAGCTCGATCGGAACGACAACGTTTGATACGCAGTATTTT
TRBJ2-2 . TRBV5-1 TRBD2 CASRPLAGTEGGELFF TGCGCCAGCAGACCCCTAGCGGGAACGGAGGGCGGGGAGCTGTTTTTT
TRBJ2-7 . TRBV11-2 . CASSQPWLVRGEQYF TGTGCCAGCAGCCAACCATGGCTAGTTCGTGGCGAGCAGTACTTC
TRBJ2-5 . TRBV7-3 TRBD2 CASSPERGQETQYF TGTGCCAGCAGCCCCGAGCGGGGACAAGAGACCCAGTACTTC
TRBJ2-2 . TRBV9 TRBD2 CASSSPLAGEVSGELFF TGTGCCAGCAGCTCCCCACTAGCGGGAGAGGTTTCCGGGGAGCTGTTTTTT
TRBJ2-2 once TRBV18 TRBD1 CASSPRGQGNTGELFF TGTGCCAGCTCACCGCGGGGACAGGGGAACACCGGGGAGCTGTTTTTT
TRBJ2-5 . TRBV15 . CATSDPTKRAAETQYF TGTGCCACCAGCGATCCCACTAAAAGGGCCGCCGAGACCCAGTACTTC
TRBJ1-2 few TRBV6-1 . CASSEQGTIDGYTF TGTGCCAGCAGTGAACAAGGGACAATAGATGGCTACACCTTC
TRBJ1-2 once TRBV27 . CASSTLIGVGGGYTF TGTGCCAGCAGTACCCTAATTGGGGTGGGAGGTGGCTACACCTTC
TRBJ2-3 . TRBV11-2 TRBD2 CASSLRLAVSTDTQYF TGTGCCAGCAGCTTACGTCTAGCGGTTAGCACAGATACGCAGTATTTT
TRBJ2-7 . TRBV28 . CASSSPPRFSYEQYF TGTGCCAGCAGCTCACCTCCTCGTTTCTCCTACGAGCAGTACTTC
TRBJ2-7 . TRBV7-2 . CASSPQGRRGEQYF TGTGCCAGCAGCCCCCAGGGACGGAGAGGCGAGCAGTACTTC
TRBJ2-5 . TRBV4-1 . CASSQESLRQETQYF TGCGCCAGCAGCCAAGAAAGTCTTAGACAAGAGACCCAGTACTTC
TRBJ2-1 . TRBV5-1 . CASSARKVDTSYNEQFF TGCGCCAGCAGCGCGCGCAAAGTGGATACCTCCTACAATGAGCAGTTCTTC
TRBJ2-5 . TRBV5-4 . CASSQSPGRWGETQYF TGTGCCAGCAGCCAGTCGCCGGGTCGTTGGGGGGAGACCCAGTACTTC
TRBJ2-3 few TRBV7-9 . CASSLARTGSTDTQYF TGTGCCAGCAGCTTAGCGCGTACAGGTAGCACAGATACGCAGTATTTT
TRBJ1-2 . TRBV6-6 . CASSRSGGYTF TGTGCCAGCAGTCGCTCGGGGGGCTACACCTTC
TRBJ1-5 . TRBV7-8 . CASSLAWGGSGQPQHF TGTGCCAGCAGCTTAGCGTGGGGCGGCAGCGGTCAGCCCCAGCATTTT
TRBJ2-7 . TRBV5-1 TRBD1 CASSLATGSGEQYF TGCGCCAGCAGCTTGGCGACAGGGTCTGGGGAGCAGTACTTC
TRBJ2-2 few TRBV6-5 . CASSYPRDQGTGELFF TGTGCCAGCAGTTACCCCCGGGACCAAGGCACCGGGGAGCTGTTTTTT
TRBJ2-7 once TRBV7-2 . CASSLAVGRGSYEQYF TGTGCCAGCAGCTTAGCGGTTGGCAGGGGCTCCTACGAGCAGTACTTC
TRBJ1-6 . TRBV19 . CASSLRDTPWDSPLHF TGTGCCAGTAGTCTCCGGGACACGCCCTGGGATTCACCCCTCCACTTT
TRBJ1-5 . TRBV18 TRBD1 CASSPMRQGGSPQHF TGTGCCAGCTCACCAATGAGACAGGGAGGTTCGCCCCAGCATTTT
TRBJ1-1 . TRBV27 . CASSSDLGNTEAFF TGTGCCAGCAGTTCGGACCTAGGGAACACTGAAGCTTTCTTT
TRBJ1-5 . TRBV6-5 . CASRPGGTSNQPQHF TGTGCCAGCAGACCTGGGGGAACTAGCAATCAGCCCCAGCATTTT
TRBJ2-3 . TRBV7-2 TRBD2 CAGSSLGGSTDTQYF TGTGCCGGCAGCTCGTTGGGAGGGAGCACAGATACGCAGTATTTT
TRBJ1-5 . TRBV6-5 . CASSYSNSWNQPQHF TGTGCCAGCAGTTACTCGAACAGCTGGAATCAGCCCCAGCATTTT